These 5 T cell receptor beta chains share one sample of origin, sequenced in a study of Ad26.COV2.S vaccination and SARS-CoV-2 variants. Profiled with immunoSEQ multiplex PCR; TCRdb holds only in-frame clones, not every one. The sample contains about 480,000 clones, around nine tenths of which appear only once. As to treatment: some 20 received Ad26.COV2.S at low or high dose, single or two shots; five or six received placebo; per-sample allocation not given. Samples came from day 63 after the first vaccine or placebo injection. The specimen was peripheral blood, collected in a trial of Ad26.COV2.S vaccine versus placebo. These receptors came from a person between 18 and 65 years old who received the Ad26.COV2.S COVID-19 vaccine or a placebo.

The genes are TRBV9 and TRBJ2-3; 7 bases map to TRBD2. CDR1 and CDR2 from the germline V gene are SGDLS and YYNGEE. CDR3 length: 14 residues. V trimming: 0 bases; J trimming: 6 bases; junction bases outside the gene matches: 4. CDR3 in DNA: TGTGCCAGCAGCGTAGGAGGGAGGGCGGATACGCAGTATTTT. It is translated as CASSVGGRADTQYF.

This chain connects TRBV5-5 to TRBJ2-7, with TRBD1 matching over 10 bases. Germline V gives CDR1 SGHKS, CDR2 YYEKEE (reference sequence). The V gene end was trimmed by 2 bases and the J gene end by 0 bases; junction bases not matched to a gene: 5. This CDR3 has 16 amino acids. CDR3 DNA sequence: TGTGCCAGCAGCTTTGGTGGACAGGGGGTCTCCTACGAGCAGTACTTC. Translating gives CASSFGGQGVSYEQYF.

The chain is built from TRBV6-6 and TRBJ2-1; tentative D call: TRBD1 (6 bases). Germline assignment: CDR1 MNHNY and CDR2 SVGAGI (reference sequence). V gave up 6 bases and J gave up 6 bases, with 18 bases separating them. This CDR3 region has 15 residues. The CDR3 loop reads CASSAALTGSNEQFF. In DNA, the CDR3 is TGTGCCAGCAGCGCAGCCCTAACAGGGTCCAATGAGCAGTTCTTC.

V is TRBV12-1 and J is TRBJ2-2; TRBD1, as called in the table, went unchecked against the DNA. TRBV12-1 is a pseudogene locus. This CDR3 comprises 16 residues. The CDR3 DNA is TGTGCCAGCAGCTTTGAGTTCCTACAGGGCACCGGGGAGCTGTTTTTT. Residues: CASSFEFLQGTGELFF.

The genes are TRBV25-1 and TRBJ1-1; 10 bases map to TRBD1. This CDR3 has 15 amino acids. Germline V gene sequence: CDR1 MGHDK, CDR2 SYGVNS. The ends lost 3 bases at V and 1 base at J; junction bases unmatched: 2. The CDR3 nucleotides are TGTGCCAGCAGTGACCGGACAGGGGGGAACACTGAAGCTTTCTTT. Its translation is CASSDRTGGNTEAFF.